These 3 T cell receptor beta chains were all obtained from the same sample, sequenced in a study of shared clonotypes between healthy human individuals. Only in-frame clones appear in the TCRdb table, and some are missing; sequencing was by immunoSEQ multiplex PCR. The repertoire consists of about 2.3 million clones, with approximately 95% occurring once and the leading ten covering roughly 0.36%. The sample taken for sequencing was naive CD4+ T cells from PBMCs. As for subset: CD45RA+ positively selected. The receptor set was obtained from a man in his late teens or twenties in good health. Some clones in this sample may be carry-over from other donors' samples.

The chain links TRBV28 to TRBJ2-5; perhaps TRBD1 as D (6 bases). This CDR3 has 14 amino acids. V was shortened by 5 bases and J by 5 bases, with 15 bases between the two germline ends. CDR1 and CDR2 from the germline V gene are MDHEN and SYDVKM. For the CDR3, the DNA is TGTGCCAGCAGTCCCCAGGGGTCTTGGGAGACCCAGTACTTC. This codes for CASSPQGSWETQYF.

V gene TRBV15 combines with J gene TRBJ2-7; no definite D call. V was shortened by 6 bases and J by 3 bases, with 12 bases between the two germline ends. The CDR3 totals 13 residues. Germline V lookup: CDR1 LNHNV, CDR2 YYDKDF (reference sequence). The CDR3 nucleotides are TGTGCCACCAGTGTTGGGTTGGGCTACGAGCAGTACTTC. It specifies CATSVGLGYEQYF.

The chain has TRBV7-8 and TRBJ2-1; D unclear. The germline V gene has CDR1 SGHVS and CDR2 FQNEAQ. V gave up 7 bases and J gave up 0 bases, with 10 bases separating them. The CDR3 consists of 14 residues. DNA for the CDR3: TGTGCCAGCAATGGGCCAAACTCCTACAATGAGCAGTTCTTC. This codes for CASNGPNSYNEQFF.